The entry that follows covers one TCR beta chain sequence. Sequencing was performed with immunoSEQ multiplex PCR; in TCRdb, only in-frame clones are kept and a portion is missing. Altogether fewer than 150,000 clones are present, 70% to 90% being singletons, with the ten largest covering roughly 12%. V dropped 4 bases and J dropped 1; count of bases not matched to a gene: 13. The germline CDR1 and CDR2 sequences are SGHRS and YFSETQ. CDR3 length: 19 amino acids. This sample is part of a study of blood T cell repertoires in COVID-19. About the research overall: Sources were T cells, B-cell-depleted T cells, or PBMCs; the material itself was cDNA or gDNA.

The sequenced material came from peripheral blood. This clonotype originated in a human donor in a cohort sampled during active COVID-19. This sequence joins TRBV5-1 and TRBJ2-3; 12 positions agree with TRBD2. The CDR3 bases are TGCGCCAGCAGCACTTCCACCGGGACTAGCGGGCGACGCACAGATACGCAGTATTTT. It specifies CASSTSTGTSGRRTDTQYF.